This is a list of T cell receptor beta chains from one sample in a study of shared clonotypes between healthy human individuals. The assay was immunoSEQ multiplex PCR, and TCRdb's table has in-frame clones only and misses some. The sample includes roughly 490,000 clones, 60% to 85% seen only once; the top ten take 10% to 15%. Sequencing input: PBMCs. These receptors were obtained from a woman aged 40 to 50 in good health. Some clones in this sample may be carry-over from other donors' samples. Both conserved end residues are part of each CDR3. A D gene is named only where the DNA matches it firmly. Clone size appears in some rows only: once, few, many, or a class for an expanded clone.

TRBJ2-1 . TRBV5-4 TRBD2 CASTVSGSMGNFFF TGTGCCAGCACCGTAAGCGGGAGTATGGGAAATTTCTTCTTC
TRBJ2-3 . TRBV30 TRBD2 CAWGRGLAGEVDTQYF TGTGCCTGGGGGCGGGGACTAGCGGGAGAGGTAGATACGCAGTATTTT
TRBJ2-7 . TRBV7-2 TRBD1 CASSLAVRTGGLGSYEQYF TGTGCCAGCAGCTTAGCGGTGAGAACAGGGGGACTGGGGTCCTACGAGCAGTACTTC
TRBJ2-7 . TRBV5-1 TRBD2 CASSSSGLAGAGEQYF TGCGCCAGCAGCTCCTCGGGACTAGCGGGAGCCGGCGAGCAGTACTTC
TRBJ1-4 . TRBV5-1 . CASSGLGEKLFF TGCGCCAGCAGTGGGTTAGGTGAAAAACTGTTTTTT
TRBJ2-7 . TRBV2 TRBD2 CASSASGSPYEQYF TGTGCCAGCAGCGCGAGCGGGAGCCCTTACGAGCAGTACTTC
TRBJ1-2 . TRBV6-1 TRBD1 CASSGGPGGYGYTF TGTGCCAGCAGTGGAGGGCCAGGGGGGTATGGCTACACCTTC
TRBJ1-5 . TRBV2 . CASSEEQLSNQPQHF TGTGCCAGCAGTGAAGAGCAGCTAAGCAATCAGCCCCAGCATTTT
TRBJ2-7 . TRBV5-1 . CASSLEVASYEQYF TGCGCCAGCAGCTTGGAGGTGGCGTCCTACGAGCAGTACTTC
TRBJ1-2 . TRBV30 . CAWSVWGLGYTF TGTGCCTGGAGTGTCTGGGGGCTTGGCTACACCTTC
TRBJ2-7 few TRBV5-4 TRBD1 CASSTPTGIHEQYF TGTGCCAGCAGCACCCCGACAGGGATCCACGAGCAGTACTTC
TRBJ2-2 few TRBV10-3 TRBD1 CATEDRANTGELFF TGTGCCACGGAGGACAGGGCGAACACCGGGGAGCTGTTTTTT
TRBJ2-7 . TRBV7-8 . CAWSVGDYEQYF TGTGCCTGGAGTGTTGGGGACTACGAGCAGTACTTC
TRBJ2-3 . TRBV7-8 . CASSRPAGGDTQYF TGTGCCAGCAGCCGCCCGGCAGGTGGAGATACGCAGTATTTT
TRBJ1-2 . TRBV29-1 TRBD1 CSVGTGGLYGYTF TGCAGCGTTGGGACAGGGGGCCTCTATGGCTACACCTTC
TRBJ2-3 . TRBV7-2 . CASSFRDSTDTQYF TGTGCCAGCAGCTTCCGGGACAGCACAGATACGCAGTATTTT
TRBJ2-1 once TRBV9 TRBD2 CASSPGLADYNEQFF TGTGCCAGCAGCCCAGGACTAGCAGATTACAATGAGCAGTTCTTC
TRBJ2-7 . TRBV6-6 TRBD2 CASSLAGGTHEQYF TGTGCCAGCAGTTTAGCGGGAGGAACCCACGAGCAGTACTTC
TRBJ1-1 . TRBV20-1 . CRGTSGTEAFF TGCAGGGGGACATCCGGCACTGAAGCTTTCTTT
TRBJ1-1 . TRBV28 . CASSLKAEGNTEAFF TGTGCCAGCAGCCTCAAGGCAGAGGGGAACACTGAAGCTTTCTTT
TRBJ2-1 . TRBV27 TRBD1 CASKGQIQYNEQFF TGTGCCAGCAAGGGACAGATCCAATACAATGAGCAGTTCTTC
TRBJ2-3 once TRBV6-4 TRBD2 CASAPGLAGEDTQYF TGTGCCAGTGCCCCGGGACTAGCGGGAGAGGATACGCAGTATTTT
TRBJ2-7 . TRBV7-9 . CASSLGADYEQYF TGTGCCAGCAGCCTGGGGGCAGATTACGAGCAGTACTTC
TRBJ2-7 . TRBV18 . CANPTRGSGTPQATYEQYF TGTGCCAACCCAACCAGGGGTAGCGGCACTCCTCAAGCCACCTACGAGCAGTACTTC
TRBJ2-7 . TRBV4-1 TRBD1 CASSHLTGVTAGNYEQYF TGCGCCAGCAGCCACTTGACAGGGGTCACAGCCGGGAACTACGAGCAGTACTTC
TRBJ2-2 . TRBV6-5 . CATTRDVGTGELFF TGTGCCACCACGAGAGATGTTGGGACCGGGGAGCTGTTTTTT
TRBJ2-2 once TRBV7-3 . CASSLNSYPGELFF TGTGCCAGCAGCTTAAACAGTTATCCCGGGGAGCTGTTTTTT
TRBJ2-7 . TRBV18 . CASSPRQGNEQYF TGTGCCAGCTCACCACGGCAGGGGAACGAGCAGTACTTC
TRBJ1-5 . TRBV28 . CASSSLRGNSNQPQHF TGTGCCAGCAGTAGCCTCAGGGGAAATAGCAATCAGCCCCAGCATTTT
TRBJ2-1 . TRBV29-1 . CSVEVGYNEQFF TGCAGCGTTGAAGTGGGTTACAATGAGCAGTTCTTC
TRBJ1-4 . TRBV15 TRBD1 CATSRLGTGVNEKLFF TGTGCCACCAGCAGGTTAGGGACAGGCGTTAATGAAAAACTGTTTTTT
TRBJ2-5 once TRBV4-2 TRBD1 CASSLGQGVETQYF TGTGCCAGCAGCCTGGGACAGGGCGTGGAGACCCAGTACTTC
TRBJ1-3 once TRBV27 . CASSFRGATGNTIYF TGTGCCAGCAGTTTCCGGGGGGCGACCGGAAACACCATATATTTT
TRBJ2-7 . TRBV27 . CASSPYMDTGYEQYF TGTGCCAGCTCCCCGTACATGGACACTGGCTACGAGCAGTACTTC
TRBJ1-1 . TRBV28 TRBD1 CASSLGDRGRDTEAFF TGTGCCAGCAGTTTAGGGGACAGGGGGCGCGACACTGAAGCTTTCTTT
TRBJ1-1 . TRBV5-1 . CASRIGRMNTEAFF TGCGCCAGCAGGATCGGGCGGATGAACACTGAAGCTTTCTTT
TRBJ2-3 . TRBV2 . CASMAESLRTDTQYF TGTGCCAGCATGGCGGAATCCTTGCGCACAGATACGCAGTATTTT
TRBJ1-2 . TRBV7-8 TRBD1 CASSLVPGQGSNYGYTF TGTGCCAGCAGCTTAGTCCCGGGACAGGGCTCTAACTATGGCTACACCTTC
TRBJ2-1 . TRBV5-1 . CASSLEPSSGNEQFF TGCGCCAGCAGCTTGGAGCCTTCGTCCGGGAATGAGCAGTTCTTC
TRBJ2-3 . TRBV7-2 . CASSLGAHTDTQYF TGTGCCAGCAGCTTGGGGGCCCACACAGATACGCAGTATTTT
TRBJ2-2 . TRBV5-1 TRBD2 CASSLGILAGLNTGELFF TGCGCCAGCAGCTTAGGGATTCTAGCGGGGTTGAACACCGGGGAGCTGTTTTTT
TRBJ2-7 many TRBV4-3 . CASSQGTGYEQYF TGCGCCAGCAGCCAAGGGACTGGATACGAGCAGTACTTC
TRBJ1-1 once TRBV30 . CAWSVLRLSEAFF TGTGCCTGGAGTGTACTAAGGTTGTCTGAAGCTTTCTTT
TRBJ2-1 . TRBV7-3 TRBD2 CASSLTWIAGAYNEQFF TGTGCCAGCAGCTTAACGTGGATAGCGGGGGCGTACAATGAGCAGTTCTTC
TRBJ1-2 . TRBV4-2 . CASSQEETGWRDGYTF TGTGCCAGCAGCCAAGAGGAAACAGGGTGGCGGGACGGCTACACCTTC
TRBJ1-2 . TRBV19 TRBD1 CASSIAPTGIGGYTF TGTGCCAGTAGTATAGCGCCGACAGGGATCGGTGGCTACACCTTC
TRBJ1-2 few TRBV18 . CASSPQSANYGYTF TGTGCCAGCTCACCACAGTCAGCTAACTATGGCTACACCTTC
TRBJ2-5 . TRBV7-2 TRBD2 CASSLTSVETQYF TGTGCCAGCAGCTTAACTAGCGTCGAGACCCAGTACTTC
TRBJ2-2 . TRBV5-1 TRBD2 CASSFGLAGVGELFF TGCGCCAGCAGCTTCGGGCTAGCGGGAGTCGGGGAGCTGTTTTTT
TRBJ2-2 . TRBV11-2 TRBD2 CASSPRTSGTPRGSGELFF TGTGCCAGCAGCCCTCGGACTAGCGGGACCCCGAGAGGATCTGGGGAGCTGTTTTTT
TRBJ2-5 few TRBV2 TRBD2 CASSVASGRQETQYF TGTGCCAGCAGTGTGGCTAGCGGGAGACAGGAGACCCAGTACTTC
TRBJ2-7 . TRBV28 . CASSSTPGANMRYEQYF TGTGCCAGCAGTTCCACGCCAGGGGCCAACATGAGGTACGAGCAGTACTTC
TRBJ2-1 . TRBV5-1 . CASSLSAGARIRQFF TGCGCCAGCAGCCTCTCGGCGGGGGCTAGGATTCGGCAGTTCTTC